These 20 T cell receptor beta chains came from one sample sequenced in a study of T-cell reconstitution after alpha-beta-depleted transplantation in children (dated by TCRdb to about 2016). The treatment or condition label, read with the paper, signifies: allogeneic hematopoietic cell transplantation with graft depleted of TCRalphabeta T cells and CD19 B cells. The method was PCR. Sequencing used an Illumina HiSeq 2500. To normalize quantification of the TCRbeta repertoire, the TCR libraries were built with molecular barcoding that relied on unique molecular identifiers. Clones were called with MiXCR by TCRdb after fastp trimmed the public reads at Q25, and only in-frame beta chains were retained. Merged by CDR3 protein, the rows form single entries marked with the most common genes and DNA. The sample table lists about 3,800 distinct CDR3 sequences, around 9.8% of them with a count of one. Together, the top ten hold around 45% of the sample.

The sample here was PBMCs, mostly from graft donor cells, taken 180 days after TCRalphabeta/CD19-depleted stem cell transplant. The receptors were gathered from a male patient aged 2 to 9 who had a stem cell transplant for acute lymphoblastic leukemia, so the T cells may come from the graft donor.

This clonotype was counted many times. The chain employs TRBV28 and TRBJ1-5; no definite D call. There are 18 residues in the CDR3. Trimming pared 5 bases from V and 6 bases from J, leaving 26 bases between. The germline V gene has CDR1 MDHEN and CDR2 SYDVKM. The CDR3: CASSLDSRRRLVGQPQHF. As DNA, the CDR3 is TGTGCCAGCAGTCTCGACTCCCGACGACGTTTGGTGGGTCAGCCCCAGCATTTT.

This clonotype was counted ten times or more. The chain links TRBV5-1 to TRBJ2-7; 8 bases match TRBD2. The J segment lost 3 bases and the V segment lost 0 bases, leaving 5 bases of the junction unmatched. Germline lookup yields CDR1 SGHRS and CDR2 YFSETQ. This CDR3 comprises 15 residues. CDR3 sequence (DNA): TGCGCCAGCAGCTTGGAGGGACTAGTAAACTACGAGCAGTACTTC. Translation gives CASSLEGLVNYEQYF.

This clonotype was seen at least ten times. The CDR3 reads CASSPLGQGRNEQFF. CDR3 DNA: TGTGCCAGCAGCCCTCTTGGACAGGGGAGGAATGAGCAGTTCTTC. This chain connects TRBV14 to TRBJ2-1; 9 nucleotides match TRBD1. Per the germline V gene, CDR1 is SGHDN and CDR2 is FVKESK. CDR3 length: 15 residues. V shed 4 bases and J 7 bases; nucleotides not matched to a gene: 8.

The table lists this clonotype with many counts. The chain uses TRBV12-3 or TRBV12-4 and TRBJ2-1, with 9 bases identical to TRBD1. J lost 9 bases, V lost 7 bases, and 13 bases had no gene match. The CDR3 is 15 residues long. This CDR3 reads CASTLQTGGKGEQFF. CDR3 nucleotides: TGTGCCAGCACTCTCCAGACAGGGGGGAAGGGTGAGCAGTTCTTC.

This clonotype was picked up many times. The chain links TRBV19 to TRBJ2-7; D tentatively reads TRBD1 or TRBD2 (5 bases each). The CDR3 has 15 residues. CDR1 is LNHDA and CDR2 is SQIVND in the germline V gene (reference sequence). The V end lost 8 bases, the J end lost 2 bases, and 19 bases lay between the germline ends. The CDR3 here is CASREGNRPPYEQYF. In nucleotides, the CDR3 is TGTGCCAGTCGCGAGGGGAACAGGCCTCCCTACGAGCAGTACTTC. Together with reference TRBV19 and TRBJ2-7, the CDR3 gives the full variable domain: DGGITQSPKYLFRKEGQNVTLSCEQNLNHDAMYWYRQDPGQGLRLIYYSQIVNDFQKGDIAEGYSVSREKKESFPLTVTSAQKNPTAFYLCASREGNRPPYEQYFGPGTRLTVT.

This clonotype is judged large. The chain couples TRBV28 to TRBJ2-3, with 10 bases identical to TRBD2. This CDR3 region has 16 residues. Germline-derived CDR1 and CDR2 are MDHEN and SYDVKM. V lost 5 bases, J lost 8 bases, and 13 bases stayed unmatched. The CDR3 DNA reads TGTGCCAGCAGTGCCCCCGGAGGAGCGGGAGGGCTTACGCAGTATTTT. This sequence encodes CASSAPGGAGGLTQYF.

This clonotype was counted many times. The chain links TRBV21-1 to TRBJ2-2; TRBD1 is the table's D call, not checked against the DNA. TRBV21-1 is a listed pseudogene. The CDR3 consists of 17 residues. This CDR3 reads CASSILTAAIEAGELFF. For the CDR3, the DNA is TGTGCCAGCAGCATTTTGACAGCCGCGATTGAGGCCGGGGAGCTGTTTTTT.

This clonotype was found many times. This chain links TRBV7-6 with TRBJ2-3, with TRBD2 matching 8 bases. V gave up 0 bases and J gave up 4 bases; unmatched junction bases: 9. Germline V gives CDR1 SGHVS, CDR2 FNYEAQ. The CDR3 is made up of 17 amino acids. CDR3 bases: TGTGCCAGCAGCTTAGCGCGACAAGCGGGAGTCCCAGATACGCAGTATTTT. Translated, it gives CASSLARQAGVPDTQYF.

This chain joins TRBV20-1 and TRBJ2-7; a possible D gene is TRBD2 (6 bases). The CDR3 has 14 residues. The germline V gene encodes CDR1 DFQATT and CDR2 SNEGSKA (reference sequence). Deletions cut 0 bases from V and 5 bases from J, with 14 bases between. CDR3 DNA sequence: TGCAGTGCTAGAGAGGGGGAGGCAACCCACGAGCAGTACTTC. Translation gives CSAREGEATHEQYF.

By frequency in the sample, this clonotype is medium-sized. The chain uses TRBV5-1 and TRBJ2-1, with no clear D. V was trimmed by 4 bases and J by 9 bases, leaving 26 bases between them. The CDR3 loop spans 17 amino acids. Germline V CDR1 and CDR2: SGHRS, YFSETQ. CDR3 coding DNA: TGCGCCAGCAGCCCGGATTCCGGAGTTTTAGGCGTCGGTGAGCAGTTCTTC. As protein: CASSPDSGVLGVGEQFF. Complete variable domain (other parts from reference TRBV5-1 and TRBJ2-1): KAGVTQTPRYLIKTRGQQVTLSCSPISGHRSVSWYQQTPGQGLQFLFEYFSETQRNKGNFPGRFSGRQFSNSRSEMNVSTLELGDSALYLCASSPDSGVLGVGEQFFGPGTRLTVL.

This clonotype was observed at least ten times. The chain has TRBV10-3 and TRBJ2-7; 9 bases are a match to TRBD2. The CDR3 loop spans 13 amino acids. Looked up from germline, CDR1 is ENHRY and CDR2 is SYGVKD. J lost 4 bases, V lost 5 bases, and 3 bases had no gene match. CDR3 in amino acids: CAISTSGLYEQYF. Written as DNA, the CDR3 is TGTGCCATCAGTACTAGCGGGCTTTACGAGCAGTACTTC.

This clonotype was observed many times. The chain couples TRBV4-1 to TRBJ2-1; D is ambiguous. Per germline, CDR1 MGHRA and CDR2 YSYEKL. The CDR3 contains 11 residues. Trimming shortened V by 8 bases and J by 2 bases, and 4 bases separated the two germline ends. The CDR3 nucleotides are TGCGCCAGCGGGGCCTACAATGAGCAGTTCTTC. Its translation: CASGAYNEQFF.

Judged by abundance, this clonotype is medium-sized. The V gene is TRBV7-9, the J gene TRBJ1-2, with D unresolved. The CDR3 is 13 amino acids. The V and J ends lost 1 base and 0 bases respectively, with 3 bases between them. Germline V lookup: CDR1 SEHNR, CDR2 FQNEAQ (reference sequence). In DNA, the CDR3 is TGTGCCAGCAGCTTAGGCCCTAACTATGGCTACACCTTC. This translates into CASSLGPNYGYTF.

This clonotype ranks as medium-sized. V is TRBV28 and J is TRBJ1-5; D might be TRBD1 (5 bases). Germline values: CDR1 MDHEN, CDR2 SYDVKM. V was shortened by 6 bases and J by 4 bases, with 13 bases between the two germline ends. The length of the CDR3 is 14 residues. The CDR3 region has the DNA TGTGCCAGCAGACCCCGGGGCCAAAATCAGCCCCAGCATTTT. Its translation: CASRPRGQNQPQHF.

This clonotype has at least ten counts. The V call is TRBV6-1, the J call TRBJ2-1, with D perhaps TRBD2 (5 bases). The CDR3 runs 17 residues. V lost 1 base to trimming and J lost 1 base, with 14 bases between them. Germline CDR1 MNHNS, CDR2 SASEGT. This CDR3 reads CASSEESRERSYNEQFF. CDR3 nucleotides: TGTGCCAGCAGTGAAGAATCGAGGGAGCGGTCCTACAATGAGCAGTTCTTC.

This clonotype was seen at least ten times. J is TRBJ1-2 and V is TRBV4-1, with D possibly being TRBD1 (5 bases). V shed 0 bases and J shed 8 bases, with 13 bases lying between them. CDR3 size: 14 residues. The germline gives CDR1 MGHRA, CDR2 YSYEKL. CDR3 sequence (DNA): TGCGCCAGCAGCCAAGAGTGGCCAGGGCACGGCTACACCTTC. Translating gives CASSQEWPGHGYTF.

This clonotype was found many times. The chain recombines TRBV5-1 with TRBJ2-1; D is unresolved. V gave up 4 bases and J gave up 4 bases, with 15 bases separating them. The CDR3 consists of 15 residues. Germline-derived CDR1 and CDR2 are SGHRS and YFSETQ. DNA of the CDR3: TGCGCCAGCAGCCAGAAGGTCGGAGCTTACAATGAGCAGTTCTTC. This encodes CASSQKVGAYNEQFF.

This clonotype came up many times. The J gene is TRBJ1-2, the V gene TRBV20-1; TRBD1 might be the D (5 bases). The germline V gene encodes CDR1 DFQATT and CDR2 SNEGSKA (reference sequence). V shed 6 bases and J shed 0 bases, with 14 bases lying between them. This CDR3 has 14 amino acids. CDR3 DNA sequence: TGCAGTGCGGCTCCTATGGGACCTAACTATGGCTACACCTTC. Its protein product is CSAAPMGPNYGYTF.

This clonotype has a count of ten or more. V and J are TRBV7-9 and TRBJ2-1; D not certain. Per the germline V gene, CDR1 is SEHNR and CDR2 is FQNEAQ (reference sequence). The V end lost 0 bases, the J end lost 12 bases, and 3 bases lay between the germline ends. The CDR3 sequence is 10 residues long. In DNA form, the CDR3 reads TGTGCCAGCAGCTTAGCAAGGCAGTTCTTC. Translated: CASSLARQFF.

This clonotype has ten or more counts. This chain uses TRBV20-1 with TRBJ1-2; 7 positions agree with TRBD1. CDR3 length equals 14 residues. The ends lost 6 bases at V and 8 bases at J; junction bases unmatched: 15. Germline V gives CDR1 DFQATT, CDR2 SNEGSKA (reference sequence). CDR3 DNA sequence: TGCAGTGCCCACTCGGACAGGACATCTCAAGGCTACACCTTC. Its protein is CSAHSDRTSQGYTF.